The rows below give T cell receptor beta chains drawn from one sample of a study of blood T cell repertoires in COVID-19. Assay: immunoSEQ multiplex PCR; the TCRdb copy retains only in-frame clones and omits some. This repertoire shows tens of thousands of clones, roughly 80% found once; its top ten account for 23%. Sequencing used peripheral blood. The receptors derive from a human donor in a cohort sampled during active COVID-19. CDR3s include the opening cysteine and the closing phenylalanine or tryptophan. D genes are given only for firm matches. Not every row has a clone size; where given, it reads once, few, many or a size class.

abundance	v_gene	d_gene	j_gene	len	CDR3nt	CDR3aa
-	TRBV28	TRBD1	TRBJ1-1	17	TGTGCCAGCAGGAATGACAGGGACCCAATTATGAACACTGAAGCTTTCTTT	CASRNDRDPIMNTEAFF
-	TRBV11-2	-	TRBJ1-6	14	TGTGCCAGCAGGTTATGGGCAGATAATTCACCCCTCCACTTT	CASRLWADNSPLHF
-	TRBV4-2	TRBD2	TRBJ2-2	17	TGTGCCAGCAGCCAAGATCATGGTAGCGGGAGCACCGGGGAGCTGTTTTTT	CASSQDHGSGSTGELFF
-	TRBV28	TRBD2	TRBJ2-7	15	TGTGCCAGCAGTTTTTCGGGGGGGCCCGTCTACGAGCAGTACTTC	CASSFSGGPVYEQYF
-	TRBV30	-	TRBJ2-7	13	TGTGCCTGGAGTGGCGCGAGGGCCTACGAGCAGTACTTC	CAWSGARAYEQYF
-	TRBV3-1/TRBV3-2	-	TRBJ1-5	16	TGTGCCAGCAGCCAAGTCCCGGGGGGAGAGGATCAGCCCCAGCATTTT	CASSQVPGGEDQPQHF
-	TRBV7-2	-	TRBJ1-3	16	TGTGCCAGCAGCCCCGGCGGCGCCAGCTCTGGAAACACCATATATTTT	CASSPGGASSGNTIYF
-	TRBV9	-	TRBJ2-2	17	TGTGCCAGCAGCGTAGCGGAGGGGCCCCCTACAACCGGGGAGCTGTTTTTT	CASSVAEGPPTTGELFF
-	TRBV11-3	TRBD1	TRBJ2-3	15	TGTGCCAGCAGCGAGGGACAGTATAGCACAGATACGCAGTATTTT	CASSEGQYSTDTQYF
few	TRBV3-1/TRBV3-2	TRBD2	TRBJ2-2	17	TGTGCCAGCAGCCAAGATAGTGGCGGGGGGGCCGGCGGGGAGCTGTTTTTT	CASSQDSGGGAGGELFF
-	TRBV27	TRBD2	TRBJ2-1	20	TGTGCCAGCAGTCCCGGCCAGCGGGGGGGAAATCCAAGCTCCTACAATGAGCAGTTCTTC	CASSPGQRGGNPSSYNEQFF
-	TRBV28	-	TRBJ1-4	16	TGTGCCAGCAGGGAGCGGGGGTACAGAACTAATGAAAAACTGTTTTTT	CASRERGYRTNEKLFF
once	TRBV5-1	TRBD2	TRBJ2-1	15	TGCGCCAGCAGCTTGTCTGCGGGGGGTTTCCGTGAGCAGTTCTTC	CASSLSAGGFREQFF
-	TRBV5-6	-	TRBJ2-2	14	TGTGCCAGCAGCTTGAACGGTCGGACCGGGGAGCTGTTTTTT	CASSLNGRTGELFF
-	TRBV27	TRBD2	TRBJ2-1	16	TGTGCCAGCAGTTTGTGGTTGGCGGGAGGGGGAAATGAGCAGTTCTTC	CASSLWLAGGGNEQFF
-	TRBV11-2	TRBD1	TRBJ2-3	15	TGTGCCAGCAGCGCCCCGACAGGGGCCCCAGATACGCAGTATTTT	CASSAPTGAPDTQYF
-	TRBV30	TRBD1	TRBJ2-3	15	TGTGCCTGGAGTCAACAGGGGGTCAGCACAGATACGCAGTATTTT	CAWSQQGVSTDTQYF
-	TRBV7-2	-	TRBJ2-3	14	TGTGCCAGCAGCTTTGGGGGCCTCGCAGATACGCAGTATTTT	CASSFGGLADTQYF
few	TRBV7-2	TRBD1	TRBJ1-2	13	TGTGCCAGCAGCCAGGGACAGTACTATGGCTACACCTTC	CASSQGQYYGYTF
few	TRBV19	-	TRBJ2-7	12	TGTGCCAGTAGTATTCCGGGCTACGAGCAGTACTTC	CASSIPGYEQYF
-	TRBV27	-	TRBJ1-5	13	TGTGCCAGCGGACGGTCGGGAAATCAGCCCCAGCATTTT	CASGRSGNQPQHF
-	TRBV19	TRBD1	TRBJ2-2	17	TGTGCCAGTAGTAAGTGGGCAGGGGGCTCGGACACCGGGGAGCTGTTTTTT	CASSKWAGGSDTGELFF
once	TRBV6-2/TRBV6-3	TRBD1	TRBJ2-7	18	TGTGCCAGCAGTTTCGAACGGGACAGGGTAATAGGCGGCTACGAGCAGTACTTC	CASSFERDRVIGGYEQYF
-	TRBV28	-	TRBJ2-3	15	TGTGCCAGCGTTACCCGGGGGGGACAGACAGATACGCAGTATTTT	CASVTRGGQTDTQYF
-	TRBV11-2	-	TRBJ2-2	15	TGTGCCAGCAGCTCGAGGGTTCTTGGTACCGGGGAGCTGTTTTTT	CASSSRVLGTGELFF
-	TRBV14	TRBD2	TRBJ2-5	16	TGTGCCAGCAGCCAAGATTGGTGGGAGGGCCAAGAGACCCAGTACTTC	CASSQDWWEGQETQYF
-	TRBV5-1	TRBD1	TRBJ2-5	15	TGCGCCAGCAGCTGGGGTATGGGACAGCAAGAGACCCAGTACTTC	CASSWGMGQQETQYF
-	TRBV28	-	TRBJ2-7	15	TGTGCCAGCAGCAAACAGGGTTTACCCCTCTACGAGCAGTACTTC	CASSKQGLPLYEQYF
-	TRBV18	-	TRBJ2-3	14	TGTGCCAGCTCACCAGGTCTAGACCCCGATACGCAGTATTTT	CASSPGLDPDTQYF
few	TRBV18	TRBD1	TRBJ2-7	13	TGTGCCAGCTCGATCGGACAGGATGACAATCGGTACTTC	CASSIGQDDNRYF
once	TRBV5-1	TRBD2	TRBJ2-3	14	TGCGCCAGCAGCGAGGGACTAGCGGCAGATACGCAGTATTTT	CASSEGLAADTQYF
-	TRBV7-9	-	TRBJ2-3	16	TGTGCCAGCAGCTTAGCGCGGTTAGGGGTAGCAGATACGCAGTATTTT	CASSLARLGVADTQYF
-	TRBV30	TRBD2	TRBJ2-3	16	TGTGCCTGGAGCCCTAGGCTGGGACTAAGCACAGATACGCAGTATTTT	CAWSPRLGLSTDTQYF
-	TRBV6-2/TRBV6-3	-	TRBJ2-1	13	TGTGCCAGCAGCCGACAACTAGTCAATGAGCAGTTCTTC	CASSRQLVNEQFF
-	TRBV4-1	TRBD2	TRBJ2-2	17	TGCGCCAGCAGCCGAGGGACTAGCGGGAGGGCCACCGGGGAGCTGTTTTTT	CASSRGTSGRATGELFF
once	TRBV6-5	-	TRBJ1-1	11	TGTGCCAGCAGTCGTCAGGGAGAAGCTTTCTTT	CASSRQGEAFF
-	TRBV3-1/TRBV3-2	TRBD1	TRBJ2-2	15	TGTGCCAGCAGCCCCCGACAGGGGGCGACCGGGGAGCTGTTTTTT	CASSPRQGATGELFF
-	TRBV24-1	-	TRBJ1-2	13	TGTGCCACCAGTGATGGAGGGAACTATGGCTACACCTTC	CATSDGGNYGYTF
few	TRBV2	-	TRBJ1-2	14	TGTGCCAGCAGTGACCGAGGGGGTGACTATGGCTACACCTTC	CASSDRGGDYGYTF
-	TRBV2	TRBD2	TRBJ2-5	21	TGTGCCAGCAGTGGGGGGACATCCGCTCATAGGCTAGCGGGTAGACAAGAGACCCAGTACTTC	CASSGGTSAHRLAGRQETQYF
few	TRBV14	-	TRBJ2-3	14	TGTGCCAGCAGCCAAGAGGGAGACACAGATACGCAGTATTTT	CASSQEGDTDTQYF
once	TRBV5-4	TRBD2	TRBJ2-7	15	TGTGCCAGCAGCCGGGAGGCTAGCGGGAGCTACGAGCAGTACTTC	CASSREASGSYEQYF
-	TRBV10-2	TRBD1	TRBJ1-1	13	TGCGCCAGCAGGGGACAGGTGAACACTGAAGCTTTCTTT	CASRGQVNTEAFF
-	TRBV11-2	-	TRBJ1-4	15	TGTGCCAGCAGCTTAGGCGGGGGTGGAGGAGACAAACTGTTTTTT	CASSLGGGGGDKLFF
-	TRBV12-3/TRBV12-4	-	TRBJ2-2	12	TGTGCCAGCAGTAGACTAGCCGGGGAGCTGTTTTTT	CASSRLAGELFF
-	TRBV2	TRBD1	TRBJ1-4	13	TGTGCCAGCAGGTCAGGGGGCGGTGAAAAACTGTTTTTT	CASRSGGGEKLFF
-	TRBV15	-	TRBJ2-3	13	TGTGCCACCAGCAAAGGACAGCCAGATACGCAGTATTTT	CATSKGQPDTQYF
-	TRBV4-3	-	TRBJ2-1	15	TGCGCCAGCAGCCGGAGCGGCCGCTCCTACAATGAGCAGTTCTTC	CASSRSGRSYNEQFF